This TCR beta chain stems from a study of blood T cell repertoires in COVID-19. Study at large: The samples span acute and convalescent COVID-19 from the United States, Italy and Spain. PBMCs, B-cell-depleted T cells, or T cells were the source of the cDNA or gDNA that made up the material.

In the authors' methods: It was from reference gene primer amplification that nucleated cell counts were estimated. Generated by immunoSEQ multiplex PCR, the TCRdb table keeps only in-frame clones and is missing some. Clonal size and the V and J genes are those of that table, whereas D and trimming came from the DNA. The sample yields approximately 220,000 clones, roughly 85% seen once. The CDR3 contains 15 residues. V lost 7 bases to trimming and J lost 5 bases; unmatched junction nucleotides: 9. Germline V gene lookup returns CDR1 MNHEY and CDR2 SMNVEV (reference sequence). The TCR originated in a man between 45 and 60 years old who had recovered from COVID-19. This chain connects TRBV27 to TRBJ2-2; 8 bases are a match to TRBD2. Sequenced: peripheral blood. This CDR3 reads CASTRLAPTTGELFF. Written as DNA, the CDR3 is TGTGCCAGCACCCGACTAGCGCCAACAACCGGGGAGCTGTTTTTT.